The 15 T cell receptor beta chains in this list originate from one sample, sequenced in a study of blood T cell repertoires in COVID-19. Assay used: immunoSEQ multiplex PCR; TCRdb lists only in-frame clones, some missing. Among 300,000 to 450,000 clones, around 92% were seen once, and the ten largest hold 2.5% to 3.5%. The sequenced material came from peripheral blood. These receptors came from a woman in her twenties or thirties with COVID-19, enrolled during active disease.

This chain links TRBV29-1 with TRBJ1-1, with 7 bases aligning to TRBD1. Trimming took 1 base from V and 3 from J; bases not matched to a gene: 8. The germline CDR1 and CDR2 sequences are SQVTM and ANQGSEA. This CDR3 region has 15 residues. DNA of the CDR3: TGCAGCGTTGAAGCCCCTTTCACAGGGGACACTGAAGCTTTCTTT. It codes for CSVEAPFTGDTEAFF.

The gene calls are TRBV19 and TRBJ1-3; 7 bases match TRBD1. Germline CDR1 LNHDA, CDR2 SQIVND (reference sequence). J gave up 4 bases and V 5 bases, and 8 bases lay outside the gene matches. The CDR3 is 15 amino acids. The CDR3 DNA is TGTGCCAGTAGTGCGGAGGGGGCAGGAGGAAACACCATATATTTT. Protein: CASSAEGAGGNTIYF.

This clone was seen only a few times. The chain couples TRBV27 to TRBJ2-1; 13 bases map to TRBD2. With V trimmed by 5 bases and J by 8 bases, 9 bases remained unmatched. Germline-derived CDR1 and CDR2 are MNHEY and SMNVEV (reference sequence). The CDR3 length is 16 residues. CDR3 coding DNA: TGTGCCAGCAGTCCGGGACTAGCGGGGAGTTGGCATGAGCAGTTCTTC. This sequence encodes CASSPGLAGSWHEQFF.

The DNA of the CDR3 is TGTGCCAGCAGCGTACGGCACCCGACTTTTTTCGACAATGAGCAGTTCTTC. It is translated as CASSVRHPTFFDNEQFF. The rearrangement joins TRBV11-3 to TRBJ2-1, with unresolved D. CDR3 length: 17 residues. The germline V gene has CDR1 SGHNT and CDR2 YENEEA. V was shortened by 5 bases and J by 5 bases, with 22 bases between the two germline ends.

V and J are TRBV7-2 and TRBJ2-7; 10 positions match TRBD1. Unmatched junction bases numbered 4, after V lost 1 base and J lost 4 bases. CDR1 SGHTA and CDR2 FQGNSA come from the germline V gene. The CDR3 runs to 15 residues. The CDR3 loop reads CASSLGGDRGYEQYV. For the CDR3, the DNA is TGTGCCAGCAGCTTAGGGGGGGACAGGGGATACGAGCAGTACGTC.

The chain joins TRBV7-2 to TRBJ1-6; no clear D. The CDR3 spans 13 residues. The V and J ends lost 1 base and 9 bases respectively, with 7 bases between them. The germline CDR1 and CDR2 sequences are SGHTA and FQGNSA. CDR3 loop: CASSLDYVSPLHF. CDR3 in DNA: TGTGCCAGCAGCTTAGACTATGTTTCACCCCTCCACTTT.

The rearrangement joins TRBV19 to TRBJ2-2; 8 nucleotides match TRBD1. The ends lost 6 bases at V and 5 bases at J; junction bases unmatched: 8. Germline CDR1 reads LNHDA; CDR2 reads SQIVND (reference sequence). CDR3 length equals 15 residues. This CDR3 reads CASRTQGGVTGELFF. CDR3 bases: TGTGCCAGTAGAACACAGGGGGGAGTTACCGGGGAGCTGTTTTTT.

This rearrangement joins TRBV9 to TRBJ2-1; TRBD1 matches at 10 bases. This CDR3 has 14 amino acids. The trim removed 3 bases at V and 6 bases at J, leaving 3 bases unmatched. Germline CDR1 is SGDLS and CDR2 is YYNGEE. The DNA of the CDR3 is TGTGCCAGCAGCGCCGGGACAGGGGTCAATGAGCAGTTCTTC. Translation gives CASSAGTGVNEQFF. The entire variable domain, with the rest obtained from reference TRBV9 and TRBJ2-1, is as follows: DSGVTQTPKHLITATGQRVTLRCSPRSGDLSVYWYQQSLDQGLQFLIQYYNGEERAKGNILERFSAQQFPDLHSELNLSSLELGDSALYFCASSAGTGVNEQFFGPGTRLTVL.

This clone was recorded only once. The rearrangement uses TRBV12-3 or TRBV12-4 and TRBJ2-5; D unclear. The CDR3 extends over 12 amino acids. Trimming cost V 2 bases and J 4 bases, with 5 bases left between them. The CDR3 DNA reads as TGTGCCAGCAGTTTATTCGGAGAGACCCAGTACTTC. Amino acid sequence: CASSLFGETQYF.

The chain uses TRBV9 and TRBJ2-5; 14 nucleotides align to TRBD2. CDR1 and CDR2 from the germline V gene are SGDLS and YYNGEE. J lost 5 bases, V lost 4 bases, and 10 bases had no gene match. This CDR3 contains 17 residues. CDR3: CASSISGTSGSWETQYF. The CDR3 DNA follows: TGTGCCAGCAGCATCTCCGGGACTAGCGGGAGTTGGGAGACCCAGTACTTC.

The chain joins TRBV19 to TRBJ1-2, with TRBD1 matching 9 bases. With 7 bases clipped from V and 6 bases from J, the junction kept 18 bases outside the gene matches. Germline V gives CDR1 LNHDA, CDR2 SQIVND (reference sequence). This CDR3 is built from 17 residues. The CDR3 sequence is CASNPTFGTGGSDGYTF. The CDR3 region has the DNA TGTGCCAGTAACCCCACATTCGGAACAGGGGGCTCGGATGGCTACACCTTC.

The J gene is TRBJ2-2, the V gene TRBV29-1, with 10 bases aligning to TRBD2. J gave up 0 bases and V 7 bases, and 5 bases lay outside the gene matches. The CDR3 has 15 residues. From germline, CDR1 is SQVTM and CDR2 ANQGSEA. This CDR3 reads CSARLAGTNTGELFF. In DNA form, the CDR3 reads TGCAGCGCCAGACTAGCGGGCACGAACACCGGGGAGCTGTTTTTT.

For the CDR3, the DNA is TGCGCCAGCAGGGGCAAGCGGCACAATGAGCAGTTCTTC. This sequence encodes CASRGKRHNEQFF. The V and J genes are TRBV4-3 and TRBJ2-1; D is perhaps TRBD2 (5 bases). Trimming stripped 6 bases from V and 5 bases from J, with 11 bases between. The CDR3 has 13 residues. The V gene's germline CDR1 is LGHNA and CDR2 YSLEER.

The chain has TRBV19 and TRBJ1-1; TRBD1 matches 7 bases. From germline, CDR1 is LNHDA and CDR2 SQIVND (reference sequence). The V and J ends lost 6 bases and 0 bases, in that order; junction bases with no gene match: 4. CDR3 length equals 14 residues. The CDR3 loop is CASRTGALNTEAFF. The DNA for the CDR3 is TGTGCCAGTAGAACAGGGGCATTGAACACTGAAGCTTTCTTT.

In DNA form, the CDR3 reads TGTGCCAGCAGTGTCTCTTCTAGCGGGGGGGCATCAAGCCAAGAGACCCAGTACTTC. Encoded protein: CASSVSSSGGASSQETQYF. The V and J genes are TRBV2 and TRBJ2-5; TRBD2 aligns across 12 bases. Germline CDR1 reads SNHLY; CDR2 reads FYNNEI. The CDR3 is made up of 19 amino acids. Trimming removed 4 bases from V and 1 base from J; junction bases left unmatched: 13.